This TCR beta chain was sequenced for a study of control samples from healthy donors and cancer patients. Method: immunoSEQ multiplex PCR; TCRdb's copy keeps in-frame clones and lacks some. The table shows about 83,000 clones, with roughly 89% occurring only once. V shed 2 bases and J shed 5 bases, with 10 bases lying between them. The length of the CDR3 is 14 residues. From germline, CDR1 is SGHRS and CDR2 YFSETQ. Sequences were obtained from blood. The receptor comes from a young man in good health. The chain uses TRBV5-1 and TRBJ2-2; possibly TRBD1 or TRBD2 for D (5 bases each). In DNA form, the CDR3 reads TGCGCCAGCAGCTTCCCGGGGCCAACCGGGGAGCTGTTTTTT. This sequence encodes CASSFPGPTGELFF.